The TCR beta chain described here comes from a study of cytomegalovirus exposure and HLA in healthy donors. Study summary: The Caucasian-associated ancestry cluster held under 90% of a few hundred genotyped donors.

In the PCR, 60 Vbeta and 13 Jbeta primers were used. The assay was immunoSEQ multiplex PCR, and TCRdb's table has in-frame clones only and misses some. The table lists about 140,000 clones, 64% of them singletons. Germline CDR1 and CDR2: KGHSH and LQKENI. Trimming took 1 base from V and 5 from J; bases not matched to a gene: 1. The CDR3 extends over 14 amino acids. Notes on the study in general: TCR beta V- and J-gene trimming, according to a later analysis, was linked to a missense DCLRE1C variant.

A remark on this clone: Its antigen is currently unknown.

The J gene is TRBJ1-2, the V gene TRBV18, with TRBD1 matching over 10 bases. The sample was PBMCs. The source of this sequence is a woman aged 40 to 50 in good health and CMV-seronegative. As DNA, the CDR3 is TGTGCCAGCTCACCACAGGGACAGGGGTATGGCTACACCTTC. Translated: CASSPQGQGYGYTF.